A selection of T cell receptor beta chains follows, all from one sample in a study of shared T cell receptors in the human thymus. Some clones are missing from TCRdb's copy, which holds only in-frame ones; the method was immunoSEQ multiplex PCR. The sample records under 700,000 clones, around 78% being singletons. The sample also formed part of further work on human thymus T cells.

The source material was thymocytes. The receptors come from a boy less than two years old with a congenital heart defect. CDR3s include the opening cysteine and the closing phenylalanine or tryptophan. Each record gives: D gene, CDR3 length, clone size, V gene, J gene, CDR3 DNA, CDR3 protein. A D gene is named only where the DNA matches it firmly. The size entry is marked missing in some rows and otherwise reads once, few, many or a size class.

NA,15,once,TRBV5-1,TRBJ1-2,TGCGCCAGCAGCTTGTCCCCGGTTCTTCTGAGGAGCTACACCTTC,CASSLSPVLLRSYTF
TRBD2,14,NA,TRBV29-1,TRBJ2-1,TGCAGCGATATACTAGCGGGAGCGAAAAATGAGCAGTTCTTC,CSDILAGAKNEQFF
NA,12,few,TRBV7-9,TRBJ2-7,TGTGCCAGCAGCTATAGCTCCTACGAGCAGTACTTC,CASSYSSYEQYF
NA,18,NA,TRBV13,TRBJ2-4,TGTGCCAGCAGCGCTAGTACGGACTGGCGGATGGCCAAAAACATTCAGTACTTC,CASSASTDWRMAKNIQYF
NA,13,NA,TRBV27,TRBJ2-5,TGTGCCAGCAGCGCCAGCGGTCAAGAGACCCAGTACTTC,CASSASGQETQYF
NA,17,NA,TRBV7-8,TRBJ2-6,TGTGCCAGCAGCTCAAATCGACTGGGCTCTGGGGCCAACGTCCTGACTTTC,CASSSNRLGSGANVLTF
TRBD1,14,NA,TRBV19,TRBJ2-7,TGTGCCAGTAGTATGGGGACAGGGCTCTACGAGCAGTACTTC,CASSMGTGLYEQYF
NA,15,NA,TRBV9,TRBJ2-7,TGTGCCAGCAGCGTAGTGCGGCACAACTCCTACGAGCAGTACTTC,CASSVVRHNSYEQYF
NA,15,few,TRBV11-3,TRBJ2-5,TGTGCCAGCAGCTTAGATACGGGAGACCAAGAGACCCAGTACTTC,CASSLDTGDQETQYF
NA,16,few,TRBV18,TRBJ1-5,TGTGCCAGCTCACGAGGGGACAACCTATTGGTTCAGCCCCAGCATTTT,CASSRGDNLLVQPQHF
TRBD2,15,NA,TRBV7-9,TRBJ2-1,TGTGCCAGCAGCCAAATAGCGGGAGTCGGCGATGAGCAGTTCTTC,CASSQIAGVGDEQFF
NA,14,few,TRBV27,TRBJ2-3,TGTGCCAGCAGTTTGTTGGGAGCCAACGATACGCAGTATTTT,CASSLLGANDTQYF
NA,16,NA,TRBV4-1,TRBJ1-5,TGCGCCAGCAGCCAAGATCCGGGAGGAAGCAATCAGCCCCAGCATTTT,CASSQDPGGSNQPQHF
TRBD1,15,once,TRBV6-5,TRBJ2-2,TGTGCCAGCAGTTACGGACAGGGGGGCGCCGGGGAGCTGTTTTTT,CASSYGQGGAGELFF
NA,14,NA,TRBV30,TRBJ2-5,TGTGCCTGGAGTAGATGGACTTCCGGTAGGGACCAGTACTTC,CAWSRWTSGRDQYF
TRBD2,16,NA,TRBV30,TRBJ2-3,TGTGCCTGGAGCGACCCGGGACTAGAGGGCACAGATACGCAGTATTTT,CAWSDPGLEGTDTQYF
TRBD1,14,NA,TRBV6-6,TRBJ2-7,TGTGCCAGCAGAACCGGGACAGAGGCTAGCGAGCAGTACTTC,CASRTGTEASEQYF
NA,12,NA,TRBV4-1,TRBJ2-1,TGCGCCAGCAAAAATCAGGGCAATGAGCAGTTCTTC,CASKNQGNEQFF
TRBD1,18,NA,TRBV4-1,TRBJ1-1,TGCGCCAGCAGCCACCGTAAAGGGCACAGGGGGCGAGGGACTGAAGCTTTCTTT,CASSHRKGHRGRGTEAFF
NA,14,NA,TRBV6-5,TRBJ2-7,TGTGCCAGCTCCGGAGCGGACTTATCCTACGAGCAGTACTTC,CASSGADLSYEQYF
TRBD2,15,NA,TRBV7-9,TRBJ2-2,TGTGCCAGCAGCTTAGTTGCGGGAGGGACCGGGGAGCTGTTTTTT,CASSLVAGGTGELFF
NA,16,NA,TRBV30,TRBJ1-5,TGTGCCTGGAGTGTTACAGACAGGTGGGGAAATCAGCCCCAGCATTTT,CAWSVTDRWGNQPQHF
NA,17,NA,TRBV15,TRBJ2-2,TGTGCCACCAGCCCCACTGCCGGGACAATCAACACCGGGGAGCTGTTTTTT,CATSPTAGTINTGELFF
NA,15,NA,TRBV4-3,TRBJ1-5,TGCGCCAGCAGCCTGCGGCAGGGGAGCAATCAGCCCCAGCATTTT,CASSLRQGSNQPQHF
TRBD1,17,NA,TRBV27,TRBJ2-4,TGTGCCAGCAGCCCTTTCGGGACAGCCGTAGCCAAAAACATTCAGTACTTC,CASSPFGTAVAKNIQYF
TRBD1,13,NA,TRBV2,TRBJ2-7,TGTGCCAGCGCCGGGACAGGGGCGGGGGAGCAGTACTTC,CASAGTGAGEQYF
TRBD2,15,NA,TRBV27,TRBJ2-2,TGTGCCAGCGGGGGGGAGGGGTACAACACCGGGGAGCTGTTTTTT,CASGGEGYNTGELFF
TRBD2,16,NA,TRBV30,TRBJ2-7,TGTGCCTGGAGCCCCTGGGATTGGCGGGAGTTGTACGAGCAGTACTTC,CAWSPWDWRELYEQYF
TRBD2,15,NA,TRBV6-1,TRBJ2-7,TGTGCCAGCAGTGAACAAACTAGCGGCGCCTACGAGCAGTACTTC,CASSEQTSGAYEQYF
TRBD1,14,few,TRBV6-6,TRBJ2-4,TGTGCCAGCAGTCGCGACAGGGGTGAAAACATTCAGTACTTC,CASSRDRGENIQYF
NA,14,NA,TRBV7-8,TRBJ1-5,TGTGCCAGCAGCCTACTAGGGAGATGGGAGCCCCAGCATTTT,CASSLLGRWEPQHF
TRBD1,15,NA,TRBV14,TRBJ2-7,TGTGCCAGCAGCCCCCGACAGGGCGCTGCGTACGAGCAGTACTTC,CASSPRQGAAYEQYF
NA,13,once,TRBV6-5,TRBJ2-5,TGTGCCAGCAGTCCACAGGTCCAAGAGACCCAGTACTTC,CASSPQVQETQYF
TRBD1,14,NA,TRBV7-2,TRBJ2-7,TGTGCCAGCAGGGACCCGGGACAGGGCTACGAGCAGTACTTC,CASRDPGQGYEQYF
TRBD2,15,NA,TRBV25-1,TRBJ2-1,TGTGCCAGCAGTGGCCTAGCGGGAGAGGAGAATGAGCAGTTCTTC,CASSGLAGEENEQFF
TRBD2,17,NA,TRBV7-9,TRBJ2-7,TGTGCCAGCAGCCCGGGACTAGCGGGAGGGCCCCACTACGAGCAGTACTTC,CASSPGLAGGPHYEQYF
NA,18,NA,TRBV27,TRBJ1-2,TGTGCCAGCAGTCCGACACAGGGTCCTGGTATGCGCAACTATGGCTACACCTTC,CASSPTQGPGMRNYGYTF
TRBD1,15,NA,TRBV19,TRBJ1-4,TGTGCCAGTAGTCCAGGTGGACAGGCGCCCGAAAAACTGTTTTTT,CASSPGGQAPEKLFF
NA,17,NA,TRBV4-2,TRBJ2-7,TGTGCCAGCAGTCCTAGGAGGGTCCGGGACCTCTCCTACGAGCAGTACTTC,CASSPRRVRDLSYEQYF
TRBD1,14,NA,TRBV6-5,TRBJ1-2,TGTGCCAGCAGATTTCGGACAGGGCGGTCTGGCTACACCTTC,CASRFRTGRSGYTF
NA,16,NA,TRBV4-1,TRBJ1-5,TGCGCCAGCAGCCAAGACCCGGGACTGCCCAATCAGCCCCAGCATTTT,CASSQDPGLPNQPQHF
NA,14,NA,TRBV9,TRBJ2-7,TGTGCCAGCAGCGTAGCGAGCGAGGCCTACGAGCAGTACTTC,CASSVASEAYEQYF
TRBD1,17,NA,TRBV4-1,TRBJ1-5,TGCGCCAGCAGCAAGGACAGGCTTCCCTATAGCAATCAGCCCCAGCATTTT,CASSKDRLPYSNQPQHF
TRBD2,15,NA,TRBV5-1,TRBJ2-7,TGCGCCAGCAGCGCCCGATCCGCTAGCGGGTACGAGCAGTACTTC,CASSARSASGYEQYF
TRBD2,16,NA,TRBV28,TRBJ2-7,TGTGCCAGCAGTTTTCTAGCGGGAGTAGGTTCCTACGAGCAGTACTTC,CASSFLAGVGSYEQYF
TRBD2,15,NA,TRBV2,TRBJ2-7,TGTGCCAGCAGTGAAGATGGCGCTAGCGGGAGTGGTCGGTACTTC,CASSEDGASGSGRYF
TRBD2,16,NA,TRBV7-8,TRBJ2-1,TGTGCCAGCAGCAGGCGGACTAGCGGGGTATACAATGAGCAGTTCTTC,CASSRRTSGVYNEQFF
TRBD1,12,NA,TRBV27,TRBJ2-1,TGTGCCATGACCAAGGGGGCATGTGAGCAGTTCTTC,CAMTKGACEQFF
NA,15,NA,TRBV28,TRBJ1-1,TGTGCCAGCAGTTTGTCCAGGGAGGTATTCACTGAAGCTTTCTTT,CASSLSREVFTEAFF
NA,13,NA,TRBV15,TRBJ1-1,TGTGCCACCAGCTGGGGCAAGAACACTGAAGCTTTCTTT,CATSWGKNTEAFF
NA,14,NA,TRBV6-6,TRBJ1-5,TGTGCCAGCAGCCCCCGAGTGGAGTTTCAGCCCCAGCATTTT,CASSPRVEFQPQHF
TRBD2,20,few,TRBV28,TRBJ2-3,TGTGCCAGCAGTTTAAAGTTTCTGGGTCTAGCGGGAGGGCACACAGATACGCAGTATTTT,CASSLKFLGLAGGHTDTQYF
NA,13,few,TRBV30,TRBJ2-5,TGTGCCTGGAGTCCCCGGGTCGGGGAGACCCAGTACTTC,CAWSPRVGETQYF
TRBD2,16,few,TRBV11-2,TRBJ2-4,TGTGCCAGCAGCTGGAGCGGGACCTTAGCCAAAAACATTCAGTACTTC,CASSWSGTLAKNIQYF
TRBD1,16,NA,TRBV5-1,TRBJ2-2,TGCGCCAGCAGCTACCGGGACAGGGGGGACGCCGGGGAGCTGTTTTTT,CASSYRDRGDAGELFF